The sequence of this T cell receptor beta chain was determined in a study of blood T cells in healthy people across ages. A second PCR, run for roughly 7 to 11 cycles, used a sample-barcoded 5' primer plus a J-beta primer mix. TCRdb processed the 5' RACE reads anew with MiXCR; each CDR3 protein has one entry. This table holds around 690,000 distinct CDR3 sequences, roughly three fifths found once. Germline CDR1 MNHEY, CDR2 SVGAGI. This CDR3 has 14 residues. Trimming took off 0 bases at V and 4 bases at J, with 9 bases between the two ends. All donors came from Russia, were Caucasian and healthy, and spanned ages roughly 6 to 100.

This TCR was sampled from a man aged 55-75 years in good health. Material: blood. This chain joins TRBV6-5 and TRBJ1-2; D gene uncertain. Written as DNA, the CDR3 is TGTGCCAGCAGTTACTCGGGCGATACCTATGGCTACACCTTC. It specifies CASSYSGDTYGYTF.